These 32 T cell receptor beta chains originate from one sample sequenced in a study of blood T cell repertoires in COVID-19. Repertoires were generated with immunoSEQ multiplex PCR, while TCRdb's copy carries only in-frame clones and drops some. Of approximately 280,000 clones listed, roughly 80% were seen once; the top ten hold more than 4%. The source material was PBMCs or T cells enriched from blood (not recorded which). These receptors were collected from a man aged 35 to 55 who had been exposed to COVID-19.

V is TRBV10-2 and J is TRBJ2-7, with no clear D. The CDR3 loop spans 11 amino acids. Germline V gives CDR1 WSHSY, CDR2 SAAADI. V lost 7 bases, J lost 6 bases, and 10 bases lay in between. CDR3 sequence reads: CASMRLSEQYF. Written as DNA, the CDR3 is TGCGCCAGCATGCGACTGAGCGAGCAGTACTTC.

This clone was counted once. The rearrangement uses TRBV19 and TRBJ2-7, with TRBD1 matching over 8 bases. The germline V gene has CDR1 LNHDA and CDR2 SQIVND (reference sequence). The CDR3 is 15 residues long. V shed 4 bases and J 4 bases; nucleotides not matched to a gene: 9. The CDR3 loop is CASSRGQGARYEQYF. CDR3 sequence (DNA): TGTGCCAGTAGTAGAGGCCAGGGGGCTCGGTACGAGCAGTACTTC.

The gene calls are TRBV6-5 and TRBJ2-1; a possible D gene is TRBD2 (6 bases). CDR1 MNHEY and CDR2 SVGAGI come from the germline V gene. This CDR3 has 14 amino acids. V was clipped by 4 bases and J by 7 bases, with 14 bases between them. The CDR3 coding sequence is TGTGCCAGCAGTTCGCGACTAGTTACTAATGAGCAGTTCTTC. It translates to CASSSRLVTNEQFF.

V and J are TRBV12-5 and TRBJ1-1, with TRBD1 identical over 9 bases. The CDR3 extends over 17 amino acids. Germline trimming cut 6 bases from V and 5 bases from J; bases unmatched to any gene: 16. The germline V gene has CDR1 LGHNT and CDR2 FRNRAP. CDR3 region: CASGLPDRGSLGTEAFF. CDR3 nucleotide sequence: TGTGCTAGTGGCCTCCCGGACAGGGGTTCTCTAGGAACTGAAGCTTTCTTT.

The chain couples TRBV27 to TRBJ2-7; perhaps TRBD1 as D (5 bases). Between the trimmed V and J ends, which lost 3 bases and 3 bases, there was a span of 6 bases. The CDR3 extends over 12 amino acids. Germline CDR1 reads MNHEY; CDR2 reads SMNVEV (reference sequence). CDR3 DNA: TGTGCCAGCAGTTTGCAGGGCTACGAGCAGTACTTC. It is translated as CASSLQGYEQYF.

In DNA form, the CDR3 reads TGTGCCTGGAGTGTATTCGGGATACACAATGAGCAGTTCTTC. Translating gives CAWSVFGIHNEQFF. The chain is built from TRBV30 and TRBJ2-1; D possibly corresponds to TRBD2 (5 bases). V gave up 0 bases and J gave up 5 bases, with 11 bases separating them. Germline V gene data show CDR1 as GTSNPN and CDR2 as SVGIG (reference sequence). CDR3 length equals 14 residues.

The V call is TRBV7-9, the J call TRBJ1-5; TRBD1 matches at 9 bases. Losses at the gene ends were 0 bases for V and 4 bases for J; bases not matched to a gene: 4. The CDR3 is made up of 16 amino acids. Germline V gene lookup returns CDR1 SEHNR and CDR2 FQNEAQ (reference sequence). CDR3 sequence reads: CASSLALGQGNQPQHF. The CDR3 DNA reads TGTGCCAGCAGCTTAGCTTTGGGACAGGGTAATCAGCCCCAGCATTTT.

This sequence joins TRBV7-9 and TRBJ2-7; D is possibly TRBD1 (6 bases). The germline CDR1 and CDR2 sequences are SEHNR and FQNEAQ (reference sequence). This CDR3 is 16 amino acids long. Trimming left V 4 bases short and J 0 bases short, with 16 bases between. The chain's CDR3 is CASSSGQGRSSYEQYF. The DNA of the CDR3 is TGTGCCAGCAGCTCGGGTCAGGGGAGAAGCTCCTACGAGCAGTACTTC.

The chain couples TRBV6-5 to TRBJ2-7, with 8 bases matching TRBD2. Germline V gene data show CDR1 as MNHEY and CDR2 as SVGAGI. The CDR3 spans 12 residues. Trimming removed 9 bases from V and 4 bases from J; junction bases left unmatched: 5. The CDR3 DNA follows: TGTGCCAGTCGGGAGGGCTTTTACGAGCAGTACTTC. Protein sequence: CASREGFYEQYF.

The chain carries TRBV27 and TRBJ2-1, with TRBD2 as a possible D gene (5 bases). The ends were cut back, 6 bases at V and 5 bases at J, with 11 bases in the middle. Germline CDR1 reads MNHEY; CDR2 reads SMNVEV (reference sequence). The CDR3 extends over 13 amino acids. The CDR3 loop is CASRAASNNEQFF. The DNA of the CDR3 is TGTGCCAGCAGAGCGGCGTCGAACAATGAGCAGTTCTTC.

The rearrangement joins TRBV7-8 to TRBJ1-2; 7 nucleotides match TRBD1. V was pared by 5 bases and J by 7 bases, with 7 bases of the junction left unmatched. Germline CDR1 and CDR2: SGHVS and FQNEAQ. The CDR3 is 13 residues long. CDR3 nucleotides: TGTGCCAGCAGCCGGGACAGAGATGCTGGCTACACCTTC. The encoded protein is CASSRDRDAGYTF.

V usage is TRBV7-3 and J usage is TRBJ1-1, with 7 bases matching TRBD1. The ends lost 5 bases at V and 3 bases at J; junction bases unmatched: 9. The CDR3 is 15 residues long. CDR1 is SGHTA, CDR2 FQGTGA, per germline. The CDR3 bases are TGTGCCAGCAGCCCCACCAGGGGGGTTCACACTGAAGCTTTCTTT. The encoded protein is CASSPTRGVHTEAFF. The variable domain in full, with the rest retrieved from reference TRBV7-3 and TRBJ1-1, is GAGVSQTPSNKVTEKGKYVELRCDPISGHTALYWYRQSLGQGPEFLIYFQGTGAADDSGLPNDRFFAVRPEGSVSTLKIQRTERGDSAVYLCASSPTRGVHTEAFFGQGTRLTVV.

The chain links TRBV7-3 to TRBJ1-1; D call uncertain. This CDR3 region has 14 residues. V shed 0 bases and J shed 1 base, with 6 bases lying between them. Looked up from germline, CDR1 is SGHTA and CDR2 is FQGTGA. CDR3 in DNA: TGTGCCAGCAGCTTAACGCCGGGGAACACTGAAGCTTTCTTT. Protein: CASSLTPGNTEAFF.

The chain is built from TRBV5-1 and TRBJ2-1, with 8 positions matching TRBD1. Germline V gene sequence: CDR1 SGHRS, CDR2 YFSETQ. The junction had 7 bases not matched to a gene; V was cut back by 0 bases and J by 8 bases. The CDR3 has 15 amino acids. The CDR3 DNA follows: TGCGCCAGCAGCTTGGGGCAGGGGGCGCGGGATGAGCAGTTCTTC. Protein sequence: CASSLGQGARDEQFF.

The chain recombines TRBV6-5 with TRBJ1-1; the D is unclear. CDR3 length: 15 amino acids. Germline values: CDR1 MNHEY, CDR2 SVGAGI. The germline V and J ends were trimmed by 6 bases and 0 bases, with 14 bases remaining between them. CDR3 residues: CASSTESELNTEAFF. As DNA, the CDR3 is TGTGCCAGCAGCACAGAATCCGAACTGAACACTGAAGCTTTCTTT.

The gene calls are TRBV29-1 and TRBJ1-2; D might be TRBD1 (5 bases). V was clipped by 4 bases and J by 5 bases, with 14 bases between them. The CDR3 runs to 13 residues. CDR1 and CDR2 from the germline V gene are SQVTM and ANQGSEA. CDR3 sequence (DNA): TGCAGCGTTGTAAGGGGTGGAGGGTATGGCTACACCTTC. It yields the protein CSVVRGGGYGYTF.

The chain is built from TRBV2 and TRBJ1-1, with D unclear. Trimming shortened V by 11 bases and J by 4 bases, and 11 bases separated the two germline ends. This CDR3 comprises 11 residues. The germline gives CDR1 SNHLY, CDR2 FYNNEI. The CDR3 loop is CAGRLVTEAFF. The CDR3 nucleotides are TGTGCCGGAAGACTGGTCACTGAAGCTTTCTTT. The full variable domain, rest sourced from reference TRBV2 and TRBJ1-1, is EPEVTQTPSHQVTQMGQEVILRCVPISNHLYFYWYRQILGQKVEFLVSFYNNEISEKSEIFDDQFSVERPDGSNFTLKIRSTKLEDSAMYFCAGRLVTEAFFGQGTRLTVV.

This clone has more than one count but fewer than ten. The chain joins TRBV3-1 (or the pseudogene TRBV3-2) to TRBJ2-3, with D unclear. Trimming took off 0 bases at V and 0 bases at J, with 16 bases between the two ends. Germline CDR1 reads LGHDT; CDR2 reads YNNKEL (reference sequence). CDR3 length: 18 residues. Here the CDR3 DNA reads TGTGCCAGCAGCCAAGATGATTGGTGGCTTTCTAGCACAGATACGCAGTATTTT. Its protein product is CASSQDDWWLSSTDTQYF.

This chain joins TRBV5-1 and TRBJ1-1, with D unresolved. The CDR3 loop spans 13 amino acids. The germline CDR1 and CDR2 sequences are SGHRS and YFSETQ. Between the trimmed V and J ends, which lost 1 base and 5 bases, there was a span of 9 bases. The CDR3 region has the DNA TGCGCCAGCAGCTTGCCCCCGGGGACTGAAGCTTTCTTT. Its protein is CASSLPPGTEAFF.

This clone was recorded once. Here the CDR3 reads CASRASPVNEQFF. CDR3 bases: TGTGCCAGCAGAGCTAGCCCCGTCAATGAGCAGTTCTTC. The chain carries TRBV12-3 or TRBV12-4 and TRBJ2-1, with a tentative D call TRBD2 (5 bases). This CDR3 is 13 amino acids long. Trimming removed 6 bases at V and 6 bases at J, with 12 bases between.

The V gene is TRBV5-1, the J gene TRBJ2-1; 15 positions match TRBD2. CDR1 and CDR2 from the germline V gene are SGHRS and YFSETQ. CDR3 length: 18 residues. V was clipped by 4 bases and J by 9 bases; unmatched bases: 14. Here the CDR3 DNA reads TGCGCCAGCAGCGCCGGACTAGCGGGAGGGCCAGGGGGTGCTGAGCAGTTCTTC. This translates into CASSAGLAGGPGGAEQFF.

This sequence joins TRBV15 and TRBJ1-1; D might be TRBD1 (5 bases). Germline-derived CDR1 and CDR2 are LNHNV and YYDKDF (reference sequence). CDR3 size: 14 residues. Deletions cut 5 bases from V and 2 bases from J, with 12 bases between. The CDR3 DNA is TGTGCCACCAGCGCGGGGGGGGATAACACTGAAGCTTTCTTT. This gives the protein CATSAGGDNTEAFF.

This sequence joins TRBV10-1 and TRBJ2-7; D ambiguous. V dropped 2 bases and J dropped 0 bases, with 11 bases sitting between them. Germline CDR1 is WNHNN and CDR2 is SYGVQD (reference sequence). The CDR3 has 15 amino acids. This chain's CDR3 is CASSEATSSSYEQYF. In DNA, the CDR3 is TGCGCCAGCAGTGAGGCTACCTCGAGCTCCTACGAGCAGTACTTC.

This rearrangement joins TRBV6-5 to TRBJ2-4, with 8 bases that match TRBD2. Germline-derived CDR1 and CDR2 are MNHEY and SVGAGI. With V trimmed by 4 bases and J by 11 bases, 16 bases remained unmatched. This CDR3 is built from 16 residues. The CDR3 is CASSFPSRGLDWVQYF. CDR3 bases: TGTGCCAGCAGTTTTCCCTCTCGGGGACTAGACTGGGTTCAGTACTTC.

This rearrangement joins TRBV7-9 to TRBJ2-5; 7 bases are a match to TRBD1. The CDR3 loop spans 16 amino acids. V dropped 1 base and J dropped 3; count of bases not matched to a gene: 8. CDR1 is SEHNR and CDR2 is FQNEAQ in the germline V gene (reference sequence). For the CDR3, the DNA is TGTGCCAGCAGCTTAGGGAGAAAAACAGGGGAAGAGACCCAGTACTTC. Protein sequence: CASSLGRKTGEETQYF.

The chain has TRBV29-1 and TRBJ2-5; 10 bases are shared with TRBD1. CDR3 length: 13 amino acids. The germline V gene encodes CDR1 SQVTM and CDR2 ANQGSEA. The V segment lost 8 bases and the J segment 5 bases; nucleotides outside the gene matches: 8. The CDR3 nucleotides are TGCAGCTCCGGAGACAGGGGGCTGGAGACCCAGTACTTC. It encodes CSSGDRGLETQYF.

The chain joins TRBV4-1 to TRBJ1-1; 7 nucleotides align to TRBD1. The CDR3 contains 15 residues. Germline V gives CDR1 MGHRA, CDR2 YSYEKL. Trimming at V came to 0 bases and at J to 5 bases, leaving 6 bases not matched to a gene. This chain's CDR3 is CASSQEGTVDTEAFF. DNA for the CDR3: TGCGCCAGCAGCCAAGAAGGGACAGTAGATACTGAAGCTTTCTTT.

The rearrangement links TRBV28 to TRBJ2-1; 12 bases line up with TRBD2. The CDR3 covers 15 residues. Trimming at V came to 3 bases and at J to 9 bases, leaving 6 bases not matched to a gene. Germline CDR1 reads MDHEN; CDR2 reads SYDVKM. CDR3 DNA sequence: TGTGCCAGCAGTTTTTCCGGGACTAGCGGGCCTGAGCAGTTCTTC. This sequence encodes CASSFSGTSGPEQFF.

In nucleotides, the CDR3 is TGCGCCAGCAGCTTTAATGGCGGAGAGAACTATGGCTACACCTTC. As protein: CASSFNGGENYGYTF. The chain couples TRBV5-1 to TRBJ1-2; D call uncertain. Trimming left V 2 bases short and J 2 bases short, with 13 bases between. This CDR3 contains 15 residues. Germline CDR1 is SGHRS and CDR2 is YFSETQ.

This clone was counted between two and nine times. The V gene is TRBV14, the J gene TRBJ2-7; D is possibly TRBD1 (6 bases). Trimming took off 8 bases at V and 2 bases at J, with 13 bases between the two ends. CDR1 is SGHDN, CDR2 FVKESK, per germline. The CDR3 covers 13 residues. The CDR3 loop is CASGQSPTYEQYF. CDR3 bases: TGTGCCAGCGGACAGTCTCCTACCTACGAGCAGTACTTC.

The chain employs TRBV7-9 and TRBJ1-5; D gene ambiguous. The CDR3 contains 12 residues. Germline V lookup: CDR1 SEHNR, CDR2 FQNEAQ (reference sequence). Trimming left V 5 bases short and J 7 bases short, with 9 bases between. The CDR3 spells CASSPSQQPQHF. Here the CDR3 DNA reads TGTGCCAGCAGCCCATCCCAGCAGCCCCAGCATTTT.

The table lists this clone with a few counts. This chain links TRBV19 with TRBJ2-3; no firm D call. With 4 bases removed from V and 0 bases from J, the gap between germline ends came to 5 bases. Germline V gives CDR1 LNHDA, CDR2 SQIVND (reference sequence). This CDR3 is built from 13 residues. The CDR3 spells CASSTSSTDTQYF. The CDR3 DNA sequence: TGTGCCAGTAGTACTTCTAGCACAGATACGCAGTATTTT.